This T cell receptor (beta chain) was retrieved from a study of cytomegalovirus exposure and HLA in healthy donors. Study in general: The Caucasian-associated ancestry cluster contained more than 75% of the 398 genotyped donors.

Concerning this clone: Antigen unknown.

CDR1 and CDR2 from the germline V gene are MGHDK and SYGVNS. J was trimmed by 8 bases and V by 4 bases; bases with no gene match: 10. CDR3 length: 15 amino acids. Both 60 Vbeta primers and 13 Jbeta primers went into the PCR. The protocol was immunoSEQ multiplex PCR, while the TCRdb copy is restricted to in-frame clones and leaves out a portion. This sample carries over 200,000 clones, approximately 84% of them seen once, and the ten largest clones take approximately 0.5%. Study results and limitations: Most likely, a cluster of highly shared sequence variants arose as a sequencing artifact. Another analysis was done later, and it associated around 15,000 TCR beta sequences with HLA alleles at 0.05 false discovery rate. For most subjects, TCR beta sequences were reported to predict HLA-A and HLA-B alleles with accuracy.

This TCR came from a woman aged 40 to 55 in good health and CMV-seronegative. The chain employs TRBV25-1 and TRBJ1-4; 7 bases agree with TRBD1. What was sequenced was PBMCs. In nucleotides, the CDR3 is TGTGCCAGCAGTGCGCCGGGACAGATAATCGAAAAACTGTTTTTT. Encoded protein: CASSAPGQIIEKLFF.